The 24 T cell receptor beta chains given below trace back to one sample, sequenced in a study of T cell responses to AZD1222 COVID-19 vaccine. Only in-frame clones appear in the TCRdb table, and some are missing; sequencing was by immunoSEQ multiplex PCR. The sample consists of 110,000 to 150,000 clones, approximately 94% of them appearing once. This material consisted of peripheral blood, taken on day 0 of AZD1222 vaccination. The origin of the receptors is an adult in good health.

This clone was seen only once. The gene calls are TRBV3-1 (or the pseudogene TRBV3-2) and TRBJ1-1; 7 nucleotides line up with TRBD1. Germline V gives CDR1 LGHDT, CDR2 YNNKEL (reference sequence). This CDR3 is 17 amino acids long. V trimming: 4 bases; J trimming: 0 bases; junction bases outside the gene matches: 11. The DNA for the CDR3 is TGTGCCAGCAGCCCCAGCCTGACAGGGATCATGAACACTGAAGCTTTCTTT. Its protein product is CASSPSLTGIMNTEAFF.

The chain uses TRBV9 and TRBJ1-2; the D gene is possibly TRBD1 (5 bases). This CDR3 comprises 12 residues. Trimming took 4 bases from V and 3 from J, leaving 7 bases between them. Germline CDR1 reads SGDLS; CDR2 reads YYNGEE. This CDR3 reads CASSRGDYGYTF. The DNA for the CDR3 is TGTGCCAGCAGCCGGGGGGACTATGGCTACACCTTC.

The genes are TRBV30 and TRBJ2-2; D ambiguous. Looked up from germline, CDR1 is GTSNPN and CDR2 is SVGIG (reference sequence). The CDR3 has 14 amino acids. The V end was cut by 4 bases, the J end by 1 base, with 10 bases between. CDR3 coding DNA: TGTGCCTGGATAACAGAGGAGAACACCGGGGAGCTGTTTTTT. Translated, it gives CAWITEENTGELFF.

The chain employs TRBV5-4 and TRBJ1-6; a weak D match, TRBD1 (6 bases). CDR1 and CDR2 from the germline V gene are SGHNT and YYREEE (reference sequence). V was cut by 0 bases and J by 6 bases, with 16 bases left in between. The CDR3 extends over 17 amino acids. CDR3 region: CASSLERGRRVNSPLHF. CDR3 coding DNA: TGTGCCAGCAGCTTGGAAAGGGGGAGACGGGTTAATTCACCCCTCCACTTT.

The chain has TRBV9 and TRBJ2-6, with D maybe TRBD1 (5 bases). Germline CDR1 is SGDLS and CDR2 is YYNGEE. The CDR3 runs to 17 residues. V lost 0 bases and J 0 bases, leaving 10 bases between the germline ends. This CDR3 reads CASSVGPGNSGANVLTF. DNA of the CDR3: TGTGCCAGCAGCGTAGGGCCAGGGAACTCTGGGGCCAACGTCCTGACTTTC.

DNA of the CDR3: TGTGCCAGCAGTCCCCGCCGGGATATGAACACTGAAGCTTTCTTT. It codes for CASSPRRDMNTEAFF. The chain combines TRBV6-5 with TRBJ1-1; D uncertain. The CDR3 is 15 residues long. The V gene's germline CDR1 is MNHEY and CDR2 SVGAGI. V was clipped by 5 bases and J by 0 bases, with 13 bases between them.

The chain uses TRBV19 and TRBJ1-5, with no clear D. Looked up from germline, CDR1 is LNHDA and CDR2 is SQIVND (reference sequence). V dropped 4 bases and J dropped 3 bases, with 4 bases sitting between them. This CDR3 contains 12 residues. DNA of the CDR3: TGTGCCAGTAGTAACATCAATCAGCCCCAGCATTTT. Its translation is CASSNINQPQHF.

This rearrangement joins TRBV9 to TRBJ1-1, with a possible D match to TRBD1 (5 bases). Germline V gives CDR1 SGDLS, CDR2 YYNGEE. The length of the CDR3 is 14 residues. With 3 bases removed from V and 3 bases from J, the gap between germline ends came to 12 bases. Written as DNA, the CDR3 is TGTGCCAGCAGCGAGGGACCGCAGCACACTGAAGCTTTCTTT. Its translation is CASSEGPQHTEAFF.

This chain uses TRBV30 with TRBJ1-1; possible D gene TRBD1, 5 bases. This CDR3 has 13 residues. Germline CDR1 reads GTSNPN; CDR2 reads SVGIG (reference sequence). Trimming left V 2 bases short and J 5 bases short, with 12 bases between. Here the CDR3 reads CAWSRKGRTEAFF. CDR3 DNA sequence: TGTGCCTGGAGTCGAAAGGGGCGGACTGAAGCTTTCTTT.

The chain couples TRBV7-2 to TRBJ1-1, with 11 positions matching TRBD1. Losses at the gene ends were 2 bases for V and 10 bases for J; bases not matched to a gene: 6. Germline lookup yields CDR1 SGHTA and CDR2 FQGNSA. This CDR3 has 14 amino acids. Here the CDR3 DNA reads TGTGCCAGCAGCTTAAAGGGGGGACAGGGGGTAGCTTTCTTT. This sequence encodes CASSLKGGQGVAFF.

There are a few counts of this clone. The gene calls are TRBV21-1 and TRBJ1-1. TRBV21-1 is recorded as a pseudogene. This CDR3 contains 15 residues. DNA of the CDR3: TGTGCCAGCAGCAAATGGCCCCCAAGGAGGCTAGAAGCTTTCTTT. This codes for CASSKWPPRRLEAFF.

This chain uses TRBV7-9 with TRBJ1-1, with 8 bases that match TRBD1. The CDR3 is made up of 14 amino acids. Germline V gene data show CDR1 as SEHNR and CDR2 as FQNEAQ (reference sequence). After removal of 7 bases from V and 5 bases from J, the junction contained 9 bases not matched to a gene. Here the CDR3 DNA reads TGTGCCAGCACCAACAGGGGGGAACGGACTGAAGCTTTCTTT. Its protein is CASTNRGERTEAFF.

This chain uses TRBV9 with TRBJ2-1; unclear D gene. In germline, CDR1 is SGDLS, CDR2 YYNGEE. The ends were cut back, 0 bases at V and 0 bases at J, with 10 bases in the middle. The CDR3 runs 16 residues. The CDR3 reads CASSVDPRPSYNEQFF. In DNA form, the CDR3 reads TGTGCCAGCAGCGTAGATCCGAGACCCTCCTACAATGAGCAGTTCTTC.

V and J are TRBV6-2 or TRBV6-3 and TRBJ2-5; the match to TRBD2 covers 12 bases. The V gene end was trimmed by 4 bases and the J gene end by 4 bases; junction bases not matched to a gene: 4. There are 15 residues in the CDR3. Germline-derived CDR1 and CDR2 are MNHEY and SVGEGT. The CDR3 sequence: CASSSTSGGTETQYF. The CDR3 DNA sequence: TGTGCCAGCAGTTCGACTAGCGGGGGTACAGAGACCCAGTACTTC.

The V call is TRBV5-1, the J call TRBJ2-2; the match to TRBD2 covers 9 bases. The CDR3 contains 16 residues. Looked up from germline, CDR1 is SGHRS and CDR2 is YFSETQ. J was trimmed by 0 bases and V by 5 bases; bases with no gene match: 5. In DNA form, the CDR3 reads TGCGCCAGCAGTTTTATAGCGGGGGCGAACACCGGGGAGCTGTTTTTT. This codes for CASSFIAGANTGELFF.

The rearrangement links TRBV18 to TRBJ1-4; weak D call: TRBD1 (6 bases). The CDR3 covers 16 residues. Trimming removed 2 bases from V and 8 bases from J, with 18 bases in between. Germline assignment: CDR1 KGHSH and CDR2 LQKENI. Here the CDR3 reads CASSPFSYREGEKLFF. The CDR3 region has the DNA TGTGCCAGCTCACCATTCTCGTACAGGGAGGGAGAAAAACTGTTTTTT.

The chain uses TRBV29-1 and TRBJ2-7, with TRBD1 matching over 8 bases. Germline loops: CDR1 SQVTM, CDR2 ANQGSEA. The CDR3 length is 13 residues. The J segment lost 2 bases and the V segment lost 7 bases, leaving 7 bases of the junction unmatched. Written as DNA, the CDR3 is TGCAGCGCTCTTTCGGACAGGGCCTACGAGCAGTACTTC. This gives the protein CSALSDRAYEQYF.

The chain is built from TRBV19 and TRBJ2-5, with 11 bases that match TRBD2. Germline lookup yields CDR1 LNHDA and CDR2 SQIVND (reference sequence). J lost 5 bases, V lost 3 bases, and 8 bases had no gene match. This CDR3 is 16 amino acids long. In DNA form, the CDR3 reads TGTGCCAGTAGTATCGGGCTAGCGGGGGGACGGGAGACCCAGTACTTC. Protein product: CASSIGLAGGRETQYF.

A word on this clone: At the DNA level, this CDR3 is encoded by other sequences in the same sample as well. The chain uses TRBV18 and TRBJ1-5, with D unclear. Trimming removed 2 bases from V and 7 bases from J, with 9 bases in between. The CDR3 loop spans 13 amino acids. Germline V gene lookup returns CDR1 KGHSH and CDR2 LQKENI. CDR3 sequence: CASSPGSNQPQHF. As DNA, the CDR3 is TGTGCCAGCTCACCAGGTTCAAACCAGCCCCAGCATTTT.

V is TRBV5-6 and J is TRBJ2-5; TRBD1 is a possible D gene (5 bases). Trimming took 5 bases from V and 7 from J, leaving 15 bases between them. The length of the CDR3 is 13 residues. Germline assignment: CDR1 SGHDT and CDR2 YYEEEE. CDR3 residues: CASSQGPLVTQYF. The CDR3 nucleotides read TGTGCCAGCAGTCAGGGCCCTCTCGTGACCCAGTACTTC.

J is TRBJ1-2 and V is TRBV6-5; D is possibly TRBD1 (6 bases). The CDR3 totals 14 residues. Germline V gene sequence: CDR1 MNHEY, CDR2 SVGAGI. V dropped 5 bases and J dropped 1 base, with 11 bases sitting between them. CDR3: CASSPQGFNYGYTF. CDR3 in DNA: TGTGCCAGCAGTCCACAGGGCTTTAACTATGGCTACACCTTC.

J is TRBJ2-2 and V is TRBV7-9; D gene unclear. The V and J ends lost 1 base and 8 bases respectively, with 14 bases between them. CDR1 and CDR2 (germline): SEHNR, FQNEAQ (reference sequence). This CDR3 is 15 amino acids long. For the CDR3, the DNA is TGTGCCAGCAGCTTAGATTTGTCTAGAATTGGGGAGCTGTTTTTT. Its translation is CASSLDLSRIGELFF.

The CDR3 region has the DNA TGTGCCAGCAGCCGAGAGTTCGGGGGGCCCTACGAGCAGTACTTC. Encoded protein: CASSREFGGPYEQYF. The chain links TRBV4-2 to TRBJ2-7, with a possible D match to TRBD2 (7 bases). This CDR3 comprises 15 residues. The V end was cut by 4 bases, the J end by 2 bases, with 15 bases between. CDR1 is LGHNA, CDR2 YNFKEQ, per germline.

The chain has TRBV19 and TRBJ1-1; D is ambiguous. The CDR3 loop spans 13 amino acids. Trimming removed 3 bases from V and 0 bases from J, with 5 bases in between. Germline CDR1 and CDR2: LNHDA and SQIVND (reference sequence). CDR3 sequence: CASSILVNTEAFF. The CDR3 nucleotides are TGTGCCAGTAGTATTCTTGTGAACACTGAAGCTTTCTTT.